This passage covers 19 T cell receptor beta chains from one sample sequenced in a study of cytomegalovirus exposure and HLA in healthy donors. The PCR contained 60 Vbeta and 13 Jbeta primers. Method: immunoSEQ multiplex PCR; TCRdb's copy keeps in-frame clones and lacks some. The data hold fewer than 200,000 clones, with approximately 80% observed a single time. Material for sequencing was PBMCs. The receptors stem from a woman aged 45-65 years in good health and CMV-seropositive.

The V call is TRBV18, the J call TRBJ2-1; 9 nucleotides align to TRBD1. Germline V CDR1 and CDR2: KGHSH, LQKENI. The CDR3 is 15 residues long. V dropped 3 bases and J dropped 7; count of bases not matched to a gene: 7. In DNA form, the CDR3 reads TGTGCCAGCTCACCCTCCGGGACAGGGCTTAATGAGCAGTTCTTC. Translation gives CASSPSGTGLNEQFF.

The rearrangement uses TRBV11-2 and TRBJ2-3, with TRBD2 identical over 9 bases. Germline V lookup: CDR1 SGHAT, CDR2 FQNNGV. CDR3 length: 17 residues. J was trimmed by 4 bases and V by 4 bases; bases with no gene match: 12. This chain's CDR3 is CASSYRASGDLSDTQYF. CDR3 DNA sequence: TGTGCCAGCAGCTATCGCGCTAGCGGGGATCTTTCAGATACGCAGTATTTT.

J is TRBJ1-6 and V is TRBV27; a possible D gene is TRBD1 (6 bases). Trimming took off 3 bases at V and 3 bases at J, with 12 bases between the two ends. This CDR3 contains 16 residues. In germline, CDR1 is MNHEY, CDR2 SMNVEV (reference sequence). CDR3 sequence: CASSLDRKFYNSPLHF. The CDR3 DNA sequence: TGTGCCAGCAGTTTGGACAGAAAATTCTATAATTCACCCCTCCACTTT.

The chain joins TRBV7-9 to TRBJ2-5; 13 bases map to TRBD2. Germline CDR1 reads SEHNR; CDR2 reads FQNEAQ (reference sequence). CDR3 length equals 16 residues. The J segment lost 3 bases and the V segment lost 4 bases, leaving 5 bases of the junction unmatched. The CDR3 region is CASSSWTSGGKETQYF. Here the CDR3 DNA reads TGTGCCAGCAGCTCCTGGACTAGCGGGGGAAAAGAGACCCAGTACTTC.

CDR3 residues: CASKLGATDTQYF. For the CDR3, the DNA is TGTGCCAGCAAACTAGGTGCCACAGATACGCAGTATTTT. The rearrangement joins TRBV7-9 to TRBJ2-3; perhaps TRBD2 as D (5 bases). CDR1 SEHNR and CDR2 FQNEAQ come from the germline V gene (reference sequence). The CDR3 covers 13 residues. V dropped 7 bases and J dropped 2 bases, with 10 bases sitting between them. Looking up the rest from reference TRBV7-9 and TRBJ2-3 gives the full variable domain: DTGVSQNPRHKITKRGQNVTFRCDPISEHNRLYWYRQTLGQGPEFLTYFQNEAQLEKSRLLSDRFSAERPKGSFSTLEIQRTEQGDSAMYLCASKLGATDTQYFGPGTRLTVL.

J is TRBJ2-1 and V is TRBV7-9; D gene unclear. The CDR3 loop spans 14 amino acids. V dropped 1 base and J dropped 8 bases, with 12 bases sitting between them. CDR1 and CDR2 (germline): SEHNR, FQNEAQ (reference sequence). DNA for the CDR3: TGTGCCAGCAGCTTAGGGTTAGCTCGGGATGAGCAGTTCTTC. Its protein is CASSLGLARDEQFF.

The chain links TRBV7-2 to TRBJ2-5; D might be TRBD2 (6 bases). Looked up from germline, CDR1 is SGHTA and CDR2 is FQGNSA. The CDR3 consists of 14 residues. V was pared by 5 bases and J by 11 bases, with 21 bases between. This CDR3 is CASSPMGTVHEQYF. CDR3 sequence (DNA): TGTGCCAGCAGCCCAATGGGGACTGTCCATGAGCAGTACTTC. The full variable domain, its missing parts supplied by reference TRBV7-2 and TRBJ2-5, is GAGVSQSPSNKVTEKGKDVELRCDPISGHTALYWYRQSLGQGLEFLIYFQGNSAPDKSGLPSDRFSAERTGGSVSTLTIQRTQQEDSAVYLCASSPMGTVHEQYFGPGTRLLVL.

V is TRBV7-2 and J is TRBJ2-3, with no clear D. V was shortened by 5 bases and J by 5 bases, with 5 bases between the two germline ends. The CDR3 has 11 residues. Germline lookup yields CDR1 SGHTA and CDR2 FQGNSA. CDR3 nucleotides: TGTGCCAGCAGCGGCCTAGATACGCAGTATTTT. Translated: CASSGLDTQYF.

The J gene is TRBJ2-7, the V gene TRBV29-1, with D possibly TRBD1 on 5 matching bases. Per the germline V gene, CDR1 is SQVTM and CDR2 is ANQGSEA. The V and J ends lost 6 bases and 1 base respectively, with 13 bases between them. There are 13 residues in the CDR3. CDR3 bases: TGCAGCGTCGGCCCGGACACGTCCTACGAGCAGTACTTC. This gives the protein CSVGPDTSYEQYF.

The chain combines TRBV7-9 with TRBJ2-2; 7 bases are a match to TRBD1. Germline V gene data show CDR1 as SEHNR and CDR2 as FQNEAQ (reference sequence). The V and J ends lost 0 bases and 4 bases, in that order; junction bases with no gene match: 2. The CDR3 consists of 15 residues. The CDR3 loop reads CASSLATGITGELFF. The CDR3 DNA is TGTGCCAGCAGCTTAGCGACAGGGATCACCGGGGAGCTGTTTTTT.

The chain recombines TRBV27 with TRBJ1-5; D perhaps matches TRBD1 (5 bases). Trimming took 5 bases from V and 0 from J, leaving 20 bases between them. CDR3 length equals 18 residues. Germline loops: CDR1 MNHEY, CDR2 SMNVEV (reference sequence). The CDR3: CASSPRQFGEYSNQPQHF. The CDR3 DNA sequence: TGTGCCAGCAGTCCGCGACAGTTTGGAGAATATAGCAATCAGCCCCAGCATTTT.

This chain connects TRBV5-6 to TRBJ1-4, with 7 bases fitting TRBD1. In germline, CDR1 is SGHDT, CDR2 YYEEEE. V trimming: 2 bases; J trimming: 5 bases; junction bases outside the gene matches: 3. The CDR3 contains 14 residues. For the CDR3, the DNA is TGTGCCAGCAGCTTCGGGACAGCAAATGAAAAACTGTTTTTT. Translating gives CASSFGTANEKLFF.

This chain uses TRBV5-4 with TRBJ2-1; 8 positions match TRBD2. Germline V gene data show CDR1 as SGHNT and CDR2 as YYREEE (reference sequence). The CDR3 is 15 residues long. The V gene end was trimmed by 4 bases and the J gene end by 4 bases; junction bases not matched to a gene: 7. The DNA for the CDR3 is TGTGCCAGCAGCCTCGGGGAGCGGGGGTACAATGAGCAGTTCTTC. Translation: CASSLGERGYNEQFF. The full variable domain, with the rest looked up from reference TRBV5-4 and TRBJ2-1, is ETGVTQSPTHLIKTRGQQVTLRCSSQSGHNTVSWYQQALGQGPQFIFQYYREEENGRGNFPPRFSGLQFPNYSSELNVNALELDDSALYLCASSLGERGYNEQFFGPGTRLTVL.

This chain connects TRBV5-1 to TRBJ2-6; perhaps TRBD1 as D (5 bases). V was clipped by 2 bases and J by 3 bases, with 15 bases between them. Per germline, CDR1 SGHRS and CDR2 YFSETQ. The CDR3 totals 17 residues. The CDR3 sequence is CASSFGAGNYGANVLTF. The DNA for the CDR3 is TGCGCCAGCAGCTTCGGCGCAGGGAATTATGGGGCCAACGTCCTGACTTTC.

V and J are TRBV18 and TRBJ2-7, with 7 nucleotides matching TRBD2. The V and J ends lost 4 bases and 5 bases, in that order; junction bases with no gene match: 8. The CDR3 sequence is 14 residues long. Germline V gene lookup returns CDR1 KGHSH and CDR2 LQKENI. The DNA for the CDR3 is TGTGCCAGCTCACGAAGCGGGGCCCGCCACGAGCAGTACTTC. This sequence encodes CASSRSGARHEQYF.

V is TRBV18 and J is TRBJ2-1; D is unresolved. The CDR3 sequence is 13 residues long. Trimming left V 3 bases short and J 8 bases short, with 11 bases between. The germline V gene encodes CDR1 KGHSH and CDR2 LQKENI. CDR3 loop: CASSPIVRDEQFF. In nucleotides, the CDR3 is TGTGCCAGCTCACCTATAGTTCGGGATGAGCAGTTCTTC.

The CDR3 DNA sequence: TGTGCCAGCAGGGGGAACTCAGGCGGGACCCAGCCCCAGCATTTT. As protein: CASRGNSGGTQPQHF. J is TRBJ1-5 and V is TRBV2; the D gene is possibly TRBD1 (5 bases). There are 15 residues in the CDR3. Between the trimmed V and J ends, which lost 6 bases and 7 bases, there was a span of 19 bases. CDR1 and CDR2 (germline): SNHLY, FYNNEI.

V gene TRBV4-1 combines with J gene TRBJ2-3, with 9 bases that match TRBD2. Trimming cost V 4 bases and J 5 bases; bases outside gene matches: 16. Germline V gene sequence: CDR1 MGHRA, CDR2 YSYEKL. This CDR3 is 18 amino acids long. CDR3 sequence reads: CASSPLRLAGIRGDTQYF. The CDR3 region has the DNA TGCGCCAGCAGCCCACTCCGGCTAGCGGGGATTAGGGGAGATACGCAGTATTTT.

In nucleotides, the CDR3 is TGTGCCAGCAGTGACATGGCGGGAGGGTACGAGCAGTACTTC. It is translated as CASSDMAGGYEQYF. The rearrangement uses TRBV6-1 and TRBJ2-7, with 9 bases matching TRBD2. Germline CDR1 MNHNS, CDR2 SASEGT. CDR3 length equals 14 residues. The ends lost 3 bases at V and 4 bases at J; junction bases unmatched: 4.